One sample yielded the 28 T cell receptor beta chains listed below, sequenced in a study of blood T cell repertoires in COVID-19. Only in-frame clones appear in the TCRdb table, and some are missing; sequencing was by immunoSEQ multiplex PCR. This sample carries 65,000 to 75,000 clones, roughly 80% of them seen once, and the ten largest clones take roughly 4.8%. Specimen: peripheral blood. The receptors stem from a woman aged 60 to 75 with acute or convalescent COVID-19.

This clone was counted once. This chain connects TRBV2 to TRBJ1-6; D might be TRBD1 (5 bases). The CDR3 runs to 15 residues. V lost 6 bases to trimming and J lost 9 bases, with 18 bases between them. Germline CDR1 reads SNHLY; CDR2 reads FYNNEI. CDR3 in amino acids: CASRKRGTGGSPLHF. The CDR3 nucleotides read TGTGCCAGCAGGAAAAGAGGGACTGGGGGTTCACCCCTCCACTTT.

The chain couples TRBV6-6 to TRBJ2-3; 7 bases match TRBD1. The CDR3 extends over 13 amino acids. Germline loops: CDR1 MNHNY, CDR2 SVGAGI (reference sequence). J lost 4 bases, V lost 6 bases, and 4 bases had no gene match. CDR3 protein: CASRPDRADTQYF. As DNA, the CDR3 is TGTGCCAGCAGGCCAGACAGGGCAGATACGCAGTATTTT.

CDR3 bases: TGTGCCAGTAGTAGTACAGATAATTCACCCCTCCACTTT. It translates to CASSSTDNSPLHF. The rearrangement uses TRBV19 and TRBJ1-6; no clear D gene. V lost 4 bases, J lost 5 bases, and 6 bases lay in between. This CDR3 has 13 amino acids. In germline, CDR1 is LNHDA, CDR2 SQIVND (reference sequence).

CDR3 loop: CASSEIADRGRNYEQYF. The CDR3 DNA reads as TGTGCCAGCAGTGAAATCGCCGACAGGGGCAGAAACTACGAGCAGTACTTC. The chain couples TRBV6-1 to TRBJ2-7, with 8 bases identical to TRBD1. Losses at the gene ends were 2 bases for V and 3 bases for J; bases not matched to a gene: 12. The CDR3 is 17 residues long. Germline values: CDR1 MNHNS, CDR2 SASEGT.

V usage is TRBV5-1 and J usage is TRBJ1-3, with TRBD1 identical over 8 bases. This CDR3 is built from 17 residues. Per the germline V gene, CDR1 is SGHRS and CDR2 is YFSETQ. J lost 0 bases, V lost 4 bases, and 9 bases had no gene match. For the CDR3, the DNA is TGCGCCAGCAGCGCATCGACAGGGGTCTTCTCTGGAAACACCATATATTTT. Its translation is CASSASTGVFSGNTIYF. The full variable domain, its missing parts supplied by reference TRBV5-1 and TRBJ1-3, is KAGVTQTPRYLIKTRGQQVTLSCSPISGHRSVSWYQQTPGQGLQFLFEYFSETQRNKGNFPGRFSGRQFSNSRSEMNVSTLELGDSALYLCASSASTGVFSGNTIYFGEGSWLTVV.

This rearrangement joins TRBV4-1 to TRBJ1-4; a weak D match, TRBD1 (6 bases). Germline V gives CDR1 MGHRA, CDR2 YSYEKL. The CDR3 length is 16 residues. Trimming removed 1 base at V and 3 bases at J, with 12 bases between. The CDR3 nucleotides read TGCGCCAGCAGCCAAGGGTCGACAGGATCTAATGAAAAACTGTTTTTT. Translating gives CASSQGSTGSNEKLFF.

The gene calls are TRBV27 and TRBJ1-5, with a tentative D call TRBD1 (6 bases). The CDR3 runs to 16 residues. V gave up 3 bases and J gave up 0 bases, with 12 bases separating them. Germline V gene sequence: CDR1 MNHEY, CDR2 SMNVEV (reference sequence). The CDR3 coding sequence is TGTGCCAGCAGTTTGACAGGACTCTATAGCAATCAGCCCCAGCATTTT. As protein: CASSLTGLYSNQPQHF.

The CDR3 nucleotides are TGTGCCAGCAGTGAAGCGGGGTCGCAGGGAACCTACGAGCAGTACTTC. It encodes CASSEAGSQGTYEQYF. The chain combines TRBV6-1 with TRBJ2-7, with D perhaps matching TRBD1 (5 bases). In germline, CDR1 is MNHNS, CDR2 SASEGT. V was clipped by 0 bases and J by 2 bases, with 14 bases between them. The CDR3 has 16 residues.

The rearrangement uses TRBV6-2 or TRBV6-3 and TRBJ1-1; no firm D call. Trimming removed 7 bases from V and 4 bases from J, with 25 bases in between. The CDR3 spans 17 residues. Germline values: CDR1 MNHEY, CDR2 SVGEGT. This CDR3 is CASTPKGRTRGSTEAFF. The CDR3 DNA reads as TGTGCCAGCACCCCCAAGGGCCGAACGAGAGGGTCCACTGAAGCTTTCTTT.

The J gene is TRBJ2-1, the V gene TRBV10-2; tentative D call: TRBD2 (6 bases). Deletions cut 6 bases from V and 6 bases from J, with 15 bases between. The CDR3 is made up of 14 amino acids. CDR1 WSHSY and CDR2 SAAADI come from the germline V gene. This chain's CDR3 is CASSDGGVTNEQFF. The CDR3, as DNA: TGCGCCAGCAGCGACGGGGGTGTCACCAATGAGCAGTTCTTC.

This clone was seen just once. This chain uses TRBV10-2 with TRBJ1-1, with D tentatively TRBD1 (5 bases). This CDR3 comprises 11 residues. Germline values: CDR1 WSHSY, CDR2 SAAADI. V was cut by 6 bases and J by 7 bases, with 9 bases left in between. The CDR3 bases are TGCGCCAGCAGGGGGGGGGATGAAGCTTTCTTT. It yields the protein CASRGGDEAFF.

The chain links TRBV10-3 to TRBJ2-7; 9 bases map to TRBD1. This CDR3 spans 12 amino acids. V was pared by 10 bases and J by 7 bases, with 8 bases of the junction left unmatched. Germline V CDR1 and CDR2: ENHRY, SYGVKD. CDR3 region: CATTGTGKEQYF. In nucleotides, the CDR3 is TGTGCCACAACCGGGACAGGGAAAGAGCAGTACTTC.

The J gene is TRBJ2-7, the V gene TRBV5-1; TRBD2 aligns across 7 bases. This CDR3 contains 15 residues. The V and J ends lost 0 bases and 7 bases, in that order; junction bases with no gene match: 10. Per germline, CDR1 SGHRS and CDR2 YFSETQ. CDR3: CASSLDVGGFLEQYF. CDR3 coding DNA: TGCGCCAGCAGCTTGGACGTCGGGGGGTTCTTAGAGCAGTACTTC.

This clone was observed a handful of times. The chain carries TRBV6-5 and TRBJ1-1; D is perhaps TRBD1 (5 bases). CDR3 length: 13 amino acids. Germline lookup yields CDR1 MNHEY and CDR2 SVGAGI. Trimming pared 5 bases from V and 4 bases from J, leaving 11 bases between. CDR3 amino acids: CASSQNQGTEAFF. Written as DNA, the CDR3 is TGTGCCAGCAGTCAAAATCAGGGCACTGAAGCTTTCTTT.

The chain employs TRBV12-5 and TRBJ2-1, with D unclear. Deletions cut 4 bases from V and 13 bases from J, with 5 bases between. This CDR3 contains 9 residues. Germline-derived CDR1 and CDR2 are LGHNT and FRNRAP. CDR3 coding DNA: TGTGCTAGTGGTTCTGTTCAGTTCTTC. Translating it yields CASGSVQFF.

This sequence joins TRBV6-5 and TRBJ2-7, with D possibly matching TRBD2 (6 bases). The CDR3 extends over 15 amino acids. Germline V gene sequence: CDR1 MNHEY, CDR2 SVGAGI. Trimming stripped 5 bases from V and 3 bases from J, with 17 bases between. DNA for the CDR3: TGTGCCAGCAGTAGGGACTGGACACCCAACTACGAGCAGTACTTC. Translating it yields CASSRDWTPNYEQYF.

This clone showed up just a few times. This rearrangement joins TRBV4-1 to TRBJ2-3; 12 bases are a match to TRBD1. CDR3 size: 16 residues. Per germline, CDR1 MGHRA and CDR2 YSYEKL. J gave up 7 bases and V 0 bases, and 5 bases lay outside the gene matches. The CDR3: CASSQDQGQGAYTQYF. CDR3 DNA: TGCGCCAGCAGCCAAGATCAGGGACAGGGGGCATATACGCAGTATTTT.

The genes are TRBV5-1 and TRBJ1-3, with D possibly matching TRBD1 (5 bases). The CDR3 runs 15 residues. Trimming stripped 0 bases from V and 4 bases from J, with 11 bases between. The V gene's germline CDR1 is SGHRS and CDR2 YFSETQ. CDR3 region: CASSLDAGAGNTIYF. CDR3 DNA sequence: TGCGCCAGCAGCTTGGACGCTGGGGCAGGAAACACCATATATTTT. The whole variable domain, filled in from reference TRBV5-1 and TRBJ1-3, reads KAGVTQTPRYLIKTRGQQVTLSCSPISGHRSVSWYQQTPGQGLQFLFEYFSETQRNKGNFPGRFSGRQFSNSRSEMNVSTLELGDSALYLCASSLDAGAGNTIYFGEGSWLTVV.

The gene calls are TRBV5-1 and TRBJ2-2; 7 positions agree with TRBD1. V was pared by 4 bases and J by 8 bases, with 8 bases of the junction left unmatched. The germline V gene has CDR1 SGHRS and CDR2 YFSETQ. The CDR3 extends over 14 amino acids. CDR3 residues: CASSPDRVQGELFF. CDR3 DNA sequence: TGCGCCAGCAGCCCAGACAGGGTACAAGGGGAGCTGTTTTTT.

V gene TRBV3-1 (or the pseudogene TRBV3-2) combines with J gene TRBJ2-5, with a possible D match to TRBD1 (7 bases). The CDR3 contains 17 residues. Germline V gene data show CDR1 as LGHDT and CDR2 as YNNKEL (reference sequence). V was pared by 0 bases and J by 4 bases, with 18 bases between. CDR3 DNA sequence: TGTGCCAGCAGCCAAGAGATTTCGGTCCAGGGGGGAGAGACCCAGTACTTC. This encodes CASSQEISVQGGETQYF.

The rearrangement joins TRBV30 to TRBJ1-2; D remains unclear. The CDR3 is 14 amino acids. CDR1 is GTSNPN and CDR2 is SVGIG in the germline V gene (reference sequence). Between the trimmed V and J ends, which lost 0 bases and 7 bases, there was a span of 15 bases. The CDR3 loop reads CAWSVHGSRGGYTF. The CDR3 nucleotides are TGTGCCTGGAGTGTACACGGAAGCCGGGGTGGCTACACCTTC. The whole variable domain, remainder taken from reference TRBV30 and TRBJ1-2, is SQTIHQWPATLVQPVGSPLSLECTVEGTSNPNLYWYRQAAGRGLQLLFYSVGIGQISSEVPQNLSASRPQDRQFILSSKKLLLSDSGFYLCAWSVHGSRGGYTFGSGTRLTVV.

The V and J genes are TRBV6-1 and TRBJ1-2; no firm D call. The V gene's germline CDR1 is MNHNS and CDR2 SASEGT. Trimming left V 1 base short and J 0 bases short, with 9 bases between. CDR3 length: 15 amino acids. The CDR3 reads CASSEEAGPNYGYTF. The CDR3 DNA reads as TGTGCCAGCAGTGAAGAGGCAGGTCCTAACTATGGCTACACCTTC.

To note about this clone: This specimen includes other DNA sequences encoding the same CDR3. The chain's CDR3 is CASSPGQNYGYTF. In DNA, the CDR3 is TGTGCCAGCTCACCAGGGCAGAACTATGGCTACACCTTC. This rearrangement joins TRBV18 to TRBJ1-2; D call uncertain. The CDR3 has 13 amino acids. Trimming left V 2 bases short and J 2 bases short, with 6 bases between. CDR1 and CDR2 (germline): KGHSH, LQKENI.

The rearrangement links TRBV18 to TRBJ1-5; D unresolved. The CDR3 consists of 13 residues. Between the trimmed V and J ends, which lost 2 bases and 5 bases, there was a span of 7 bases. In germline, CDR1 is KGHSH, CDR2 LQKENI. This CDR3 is CASSPGPHQPQHF. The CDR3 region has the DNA TGTGCCAGCTCACCAGGGCCCCATCAGCCCCAGCATTTT.

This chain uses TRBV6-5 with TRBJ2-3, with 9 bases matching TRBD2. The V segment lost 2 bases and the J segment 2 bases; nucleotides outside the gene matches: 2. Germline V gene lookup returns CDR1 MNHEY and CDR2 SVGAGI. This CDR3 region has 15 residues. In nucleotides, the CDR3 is TGTGCCAGCAGTTACCTAGCGGGGCCCACAGATACGCAGTATTTT. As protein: CASSYLAGPTDTQYF.

CDR3 coding DNA: TGTGCCAGTAGTAGTTGGACAGGGGGACCCTATGGCTACACCTTC. Translating it yields CASSSWTGGPYGYTF. The chain links TRBV19 to TRBJ1-2; 10 bases map to TRBD1. J lost 4 bases, V lost 4 bases, and 6 bases had no gene match. The CDR3 consists of 15 residues. Germline V gives CDR1 LNHDA, CDR2 SQIVND (reference sequence).

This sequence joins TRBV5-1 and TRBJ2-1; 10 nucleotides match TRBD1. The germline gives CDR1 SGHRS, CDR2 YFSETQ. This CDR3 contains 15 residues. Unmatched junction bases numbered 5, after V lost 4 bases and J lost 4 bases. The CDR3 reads CASSAGQGGYNEQFF. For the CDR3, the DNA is TGCGCCAGCAGCGCCGGACAGGGGGGATACAATGAGCAGTTCTTC. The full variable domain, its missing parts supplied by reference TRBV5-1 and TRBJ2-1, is KAGVTQTPRYLIKTRGQQVTLSCSPISGHRSVSWYQQTPGQGLQFLFEYFSETQRNKGNFPGRFSGRQFSNSRSEMNVSTLELGDSALYLCASSAGQGGYNEQFFGPGTRLTVL.

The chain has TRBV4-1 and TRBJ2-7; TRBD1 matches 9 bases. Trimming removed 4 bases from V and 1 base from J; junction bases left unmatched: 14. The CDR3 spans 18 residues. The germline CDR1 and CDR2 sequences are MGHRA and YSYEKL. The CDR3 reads CASSPDIADRGLSYEQYF. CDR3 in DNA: TGCGCCAGCAGCCCCGACATCGCAGACAGGGGGTTATCCTACGAGCAGTACTTC.